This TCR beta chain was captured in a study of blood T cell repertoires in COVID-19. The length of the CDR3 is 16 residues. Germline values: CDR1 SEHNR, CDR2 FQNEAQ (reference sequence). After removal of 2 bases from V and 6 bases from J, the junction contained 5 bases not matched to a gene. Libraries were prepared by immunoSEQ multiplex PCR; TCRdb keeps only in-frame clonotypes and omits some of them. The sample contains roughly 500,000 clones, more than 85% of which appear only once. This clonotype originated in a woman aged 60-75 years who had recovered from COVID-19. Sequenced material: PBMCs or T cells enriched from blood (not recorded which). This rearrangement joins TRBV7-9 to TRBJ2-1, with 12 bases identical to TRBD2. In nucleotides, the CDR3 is TGTGCCAGCAGCTTACTGCTAGCGGGGGGGCTCAATGAGCAGTTCTTC. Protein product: CASSLLLAGGLNEQFF.